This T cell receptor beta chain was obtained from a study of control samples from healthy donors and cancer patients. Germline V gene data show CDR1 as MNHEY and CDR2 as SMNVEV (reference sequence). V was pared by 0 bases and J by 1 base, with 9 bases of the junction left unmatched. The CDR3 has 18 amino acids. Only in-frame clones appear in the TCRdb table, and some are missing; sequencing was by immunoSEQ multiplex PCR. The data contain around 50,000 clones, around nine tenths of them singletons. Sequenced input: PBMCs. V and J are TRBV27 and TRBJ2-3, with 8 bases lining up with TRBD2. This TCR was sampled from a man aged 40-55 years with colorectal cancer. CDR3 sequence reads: CASSLSSGGRPRTDTQYF. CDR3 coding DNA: TGTGCCAGCAGTTTATCCTCTGGCGGGAGGCCCCGCACAGATACGCAGTATTTT.